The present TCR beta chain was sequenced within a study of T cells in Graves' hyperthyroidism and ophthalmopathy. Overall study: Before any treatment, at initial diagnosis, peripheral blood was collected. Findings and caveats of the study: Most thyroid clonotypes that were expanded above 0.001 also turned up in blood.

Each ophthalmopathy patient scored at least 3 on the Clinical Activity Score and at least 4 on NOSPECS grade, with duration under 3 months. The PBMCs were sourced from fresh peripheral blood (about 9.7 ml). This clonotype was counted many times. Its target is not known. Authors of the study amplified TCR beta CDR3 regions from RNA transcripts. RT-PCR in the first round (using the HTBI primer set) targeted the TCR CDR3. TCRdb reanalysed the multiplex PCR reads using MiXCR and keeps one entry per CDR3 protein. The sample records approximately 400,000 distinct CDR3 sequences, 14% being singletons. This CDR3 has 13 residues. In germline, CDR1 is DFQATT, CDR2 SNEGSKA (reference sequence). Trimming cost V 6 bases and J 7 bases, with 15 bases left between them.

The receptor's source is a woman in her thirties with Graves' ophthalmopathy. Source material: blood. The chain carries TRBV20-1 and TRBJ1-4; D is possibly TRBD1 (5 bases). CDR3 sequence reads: CSAGRGITEKLFF. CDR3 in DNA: TGCAGTGCAGGAAGGGGTATCACTGAAAAACTGTTTTTT.